This TCR beta chain was recovered during a study of T cells in Graves' hyperthyroidism and ophthalmopathy. At the level of the study: Peripheral blood specimens were obtained at initial diagnosis, prior to any treatment.

Between the trimmed V and J ends, which lost 5 bases and 0 bases, there was a span of 16 bases. The CDR3 is 15 residues long. Per the germline V gene, CDR1 is DFQATT and CDR2 is SNEGSKA (reference sequence). TCR beta CDR3 region amplification was performed from RNA transcripts. The HTBI primer set was used in a first-round RT-PCR of the TCR CDR3. Via MiXCR, TCRdb re-called the multiplex PCR reads, giving one row per CDR3 protein. The repertoire consists of 300,000 to 450,000 distinct CDR3 sequences, with around 14% occurring once and the leading ten covering 30% to 35%. This clonotype showed up just once.

The source is a woman in her twenties or thirties with Graves' hyperthyroidism. Sequencing was carried out using blood. The V gene is TRBV20-1, the J gene TRBJ1-1; tentatively, D is TRBD1 (5 bases). CDR3 protein: CSAPYWDFLNTEAFF. The CDR3 DNA reads as TGCAGTGCTCCATACTGGGACTTCCTGAACACTGAAGCTTTCTTT.